This TCR beta chain was captured in a study of blood T cell repertoires in COVID-19. The CDR3 sequence is 15 residues long. Looked up from germline, CDR1 is LGHDT and CDR2 is YNNKEL (reference sequence). Trimming took 4 bases from V and 5 from J; bases not matched to a gene: 8. Libraries were prepared by immunoSEQ multiplex PCR; TCRdb keeps only in-frame clonotypes and omits some of them. The repertoire consists of fewer than 200,000 clones, with roughly 90% occurring once and the leading ten covering about 5.3%. This clonotype originated in a man aged 18 to 29 with COVID-19, enrolled during active disease. The J gene is TRBJ2-1, the V gene TRBV3-1 (or the pseudogene TRBV3-2); TRBD1 matches 7 bases. The sequenced sample was peripheral blood. DNA for the CDR3: TGTGCCAGCAGCCTAACAGGGGATTACGACAATGAGCAGTTCTTC. Translation gives CASSLTGDYDNEQFF.